This is a list of T cell receptor beta chains from one sample in a study of chemoradiotherapy in HPV16-positive cancers. TCRdb keeps only in-frame clones here, not all; method: immunoSEQ multiplex PCR. The sample gives approximately 27,000 clones, roughly 84% of which show up once; roughly 5.5% is in the top ten. This specimen consisted of blood, obtained from a patient who underwent chemoradiotherapy. The receptors come from a human donor with HPV-associated anogenital cancer. Both conserved end residues are part of each CDR3. The D gene is left open where the match is weak. Only some rows state a clone size, as once, few, many or a class for expanded clones.

TRBV19	TRBJ2-5	TRBD2	NA	CASKGLAGGTQETQYF	TGTGCCAGTAAGGGACTAGCGGGGGGGACCCAAGAGACCCAGTACTTC
TRBV7-9	TRBJ1-2	NA	NA	CASSLTGQRWNGYTF	TGTGCCAGCAGCTTAACAGGACAGAGGTGGAATGGCTACACCTTC
TRBV4-2	TRBJ1-2	NA	NA	CASSQDQGQGNYGYTF	TGTGCCAGCAGCCAAGATCAGGGTCAGGGGAACTATGGCTACACCTTC
TRBV12-5	TRBJ1-5	NA	NA	CASGSNQPQHF	TGTGCTAGTGGTTCCAATCAGCCCCAGCATTTT
TRBV19	TRBJ1-1	NA	NA	CASTDQVDSPEAFF	TGTGCCAGTACAGATCAGGTAGACAGTCCTGAAGCTTTCTTT
TRBV27	TRBJ1-4	NA	NA	CASSYAGATNEKLFF	TGTGCCAGCAGCTACGCAGGGGCAACTAATGAAAAACTGTTTTTT
TRBV29-1	TRBJ1-5	NA	NA	CSVRQQGSNQPQHF	TGCAGCGTCCGCCAACAGGGTAGCAATCAGCCCCAGCATTTT
TRBV12-5	TRBJ2-2	TRBD2	NA	CASGPDTKTTSGVNTGELFF	TGTGCTAGTGGTCCCGACACTAAGACGACTAGCGGGGTGAACACCGGGGAGCTGTTTTTT
TRBV6-1	TRBJ1-5	TRBD1	NA	CASSESGTGVNQPQHF	TGTGCCAGCAGTGAGTCCGGGACAGGGGTAAATCAGCCCCAGCATTTT
TRBV5-8	TRBJ2-2	TRBD2	NA	CASSRGGAGTGELFF	TGTGCCAGCAGCCGCGGGGGAGCGGGGACCGGGGAGCTGTTTTTT
TRBV10-1	TRBJ1-4	TRBD1	NA	CASSGWTGMGEKLFF	TGCGCCAGCAGTGGCTGGACAGGGATGGGTGAAAAACTGTTTTTT
TRBV5-5	TRBJ1-1	NA	NA	CASSHRVTPADTEAFF	TGTGCCAGCAGTCACAGGGTAACTCCGGCGGACACTGAAGCTTTCTTT
TRBV5-1	TRBJ1-2	NA	NA	CASRPRQDPYGYTF	TGCGCCAGCAGACCGAGACAGGACCCCTATGGCTACACCTTC
TRBV11-2	TRBJ1-2	NA	NA	CASSLDLGRGGYTF	TGTGCCAGCAGCTTAGATCTTGGCAGGGGCGGCTACACCTTC
TRBV6-5	TRBJ2-5	NA	NA	CASSYSAGTSKETQYF	TGTGCCAGCAGTTACTCTGCAGGGACATCTAAAGAGACCCAGTACTTC
TRBV14	TRBJ1-3	NA	NA	CASSPSGNTIYF	TGTGCCAGCAGCCCGTCTGGAAACACCATATATTTT
TRBV19	TRBJ2-5	TRBD2	NA	CASSIAGGLGETQYF	TGTGCCAGTAGTATAGCGGGGGGGCTGGGGGAGACCCAGTACTTC
TRBV5-1	TRBJ1-1	TRBD1	NA	CASGRDRGDTEAFF	TGCGCCAGCGGCCGCGACAGGGGAGACACTGAAGCTTTCTTT
TRBV7-2	TRBJ2-1	NA	NA	CASTPAGGYNEQFF	TGTGCCAGCACCCCCGCGGGCGGGTACAATGAGCAGTTCTTC
TRBV7-9	TRBJ2-3	TRBD2	NA	CASSLKLAGADTQYF	TGTGCCAGCAGCTTAAAGCTAGCGGGCGCAGATACGCAGTATTTT
TRBV30	TRBJ2-5	NA	NA	CAWSRGQDLKGTQYF	TGTGCCTGGAGTAGGGGCCAGGACCTGAAAGGGACCCAGTACTTC
TRBV6-5	TRBJ1-2	NA	NA	CASSQQTGIYGYTF	TGTGCCAGCAGCCAACAAACGGGAATATATGGCTACACCTTC
TRBV27	TRBJ1-1	NA	NA	CASSDQYEAFF	TGTGCCAGCAGCGACCAGTATGAAGCTTTCTTT
TRBV5-1	TRBJ2-7	TRBD1	NA	CASSPGTGAYEQYF	TGCGCCAGCAGCCCGGGGACAGGGGCGTACGAGCAGTACTTC
TRBV7-2	TRBJ1-3	TRBD1	NA	CASSGQGAGNTIYF	TGTGCCAGCAGCGGACAGGGCGCAGGAAACACCATATATTTT
TRBV7-9	TRBJ1-4	NA	once	CASSLRPAPEKLFF	TGTGCCAGCAGCTTAAGACCCGCGCCTGAAAAACTGTTTTTT
TRBV5-6	TRBJ2-1	TRBD2	NA	CASSPSGGASYYNEQFF	TGTGCCAGCAGCCCTAGCGGGGGGGCCTCTTATTACAATGAGCAGTTCTTC
TRBV4-2	TRBJ1-1	NA	NA	CASSQEVGGVTEAFF	TGTGCCAGCAGCCAAGAAGTAGGTGGGGTCACTGAAGCTTTCTTT
TRBV5-4	TRBJ1-2	NA	once	CASSSGSNPEANYGYTF	TGTGCCAGCAGCTCAGGGAGTAATCCAGAAGCTAACTATGGCTACACCTTC
TRBV14	TRBJ1-1	NA	NA	CASSQVGTSTEAFF	TGTGCCAGCAGCCAAGTCGGGACCAGCACTGAAGCTTTCTTT
TRBV7-9	TRBJ2-3	TRBD2	NA	CASSLSPSGDEDTQYF	TGTGCCAGCAGCTTATCCCCTAGCGGGGATGAAGATACGCAGTATTTT
TRBV20-1	TRBJ2-5	NA	NA	CSASYETQYF	TGCAGTGCTAGTTACGAGACCCAGTACTTC